This passage covers 32 T cell receptor beta chains from one sample sequenced in a study of blood T cell repertoires in COVID-19. Using immunoSEQ multiplex PCR, the repertoire was profiled, and TCRdb retains in-frame clones only, with some absent. The table lists under 200,000 clones, 70% to 90% of them singletons. The source material was peripheral blood. The receptors originated from a man between 35 and 55 years old with active or convalescent COVID-19.

The gene calls are TRBV11-3 and TRBJ1-1; D perhaps matches TRBD1 (5 bases). The CDR3 has 13 residues. Germline V gene lookup returns CDR1 SGHNT and CDR2 YENEEA. The V end lost 1 base, the J end lost 8 bases, and 11 bases lay between the germline ends. The CDR3 DNA follows: TGTGCCAGCAGCTTAGGACAGACACCCGAAGCTTTCTTT. Translation: CASSLGQTPEAFF.

V is TRBV7-8 and J is TRBJ1-2; D remains ambiguous. V shed 0 bases and J shed 2 bases, with 7 bases lying between them. From germline, CDR1 is SGHVS and CDR2 FQNEAQ. The length of the CDR3 is 14 residues. CDR3 loop: CASSLAPGNYGYTF. Written as DNA, the CDR3 is TGTGCCAGCAGCTTAGCACCGGGGAACTATGGCTACACCTTC.

V and J are TRBV19 and TRBJ2-6; 7 positions agree with TRBD2. With 1 base clipped from V and 3 bases from J, the junction kept 3 bases outside the gene matches. In germline, CDR1 is LNHDA, CDR2 SQIVND (reference sequence). CDR3 length: 16 amino acids. CDR3 sequence: CASSIAGRGGANVLTF. The CDR3 DNA is TGTGCCAGTAGTATAGCTGGGAGGGGTGGGGCCAACGTCCTGACTTTC.

This chain links TRBV3-1 (or the pseudogene TRBV3-2) with TRBJ2-5; D remains ambiguous. The CDR3 consists of 15 residues. Germline-derived CDR1 and CDR2 are LGHDT and YNNKEL (reference sequence). Trimming pared 0 bases from V and 5 bases from J, leaving 13 bases between. The CDR3 nucleotides are TGTGCCAGCAGCCAAGATACCACCCCGGAGGAGACCCAGTACTTC. Protein: CASSQDTTPEETQYF.

CDR3: CASSLVAGAGEKLFF. The DNA for the CDR3 is TGCGCCAGCAGCTTGGTGGCGGGGGCAGGGGAAAAACTGTTTTTT. This chain uses TRBV5-1 with TRBJ1-4, with D tentatively TRBD1 (6 bases). This CDR3 has 15 amino acids. CDR1 and CDR2 from the germline V gene are SGHRS and YFSETQ. With 0 bases removed from V and 8 bases from J, the gap between germline ends came to 14 bases.

The chain links TRBV29-1 to TRBJ2-3, with 8 nucleotides matching TRBD2. CDR3 length equals 13 residues. Germline assignment: CDR1 SQVTM and CDR2 ANQGSEA. V lost 3 bases to trimming and J lost 4 bases; unmatched junction nucleotides: 3. In DNA, the CDR3 is TGCAGCGTTGACGGACTAGCTGCAGATACGCAGTATTTT. Translated, it gives CSVDGLAADTQYF.

This clone was seen a few times. The chain combines TRBV30 with TRBJ1-2, with 8 bases aligning to TRBD1. Germline V CDR1 and CDR2: GTSNPN, SVGIG (reference sequence). Trimming removed 4 bases from V and 5 bases from J; junction bases left unmatched: 3. The CDR3 totals 12 residues. CDR3 in DNA: TGTGCCTGGATCAGGGGGCGTTATGGCTACACCTTC. Its protein product is CAWIRGRYGYTF. Variable domain in full (rest from reference TRBV30 and TRBJ1-2): SQTIHQWPATLVQPVGSPLSLECTVEGTSNPNLYWYRQAAGRGLQLLFYSVGIGQISSEVPQNLSASRPQDRQFILSSKKLLLSDSGFYLCAWIRGRYGYTFGSGTRLTVV.

The chain joins TRBV12-3 or TRBV12-4 to TRBJ2-3; D gene unclear. Trimming took 6 bases from V and 1 from J, leaving 8 bases between them. The CDR3 spans 13 residues. The CDR3 loop reads CASRKTGTDTQYF. The CDR3 DNA sequence: TGTGCCAGCAGAAAAACGGGCACAGATACGCAGTATTTT.

The sample holds many counts of this clone. The rearrangement links TRBV4-2 to TRBJ2-2; D uncertain. Germline V lookup: CDR1 LGHNA, CDR2 YNFKEQ. V was shortened by 3 bases and J by 4 bases, with 15 bases between the two germline ends. The CDR3 is 16 amino acids. CDR3 in DNA: TGTGCCAGCAGCCAGACAATAGACCCGTCCACCGGGGAGCTGTTTTTT. This translates into CASSQTIDPSTGELFF.

The chain recombines TRBV2 with TRBJ2-5; 7 bases are shared with TRBD2. The trim removed 10 bases at V and 4 bases at J, leaving 9 bases unmatched. The CDR3 runs 13 residues. Germline CDR1 SNHLY, CDR2 FYNNEI. CDR3 coding DNA: TGTGCCACATCCGGGGGGAACGGAGAGACCCAGTACTTC. Translating gives CATSGGNGETQYF.

The chain employs TRBV28 and TRBJ2-7; TRBD2 agrees at 9 bases. This CDR3 region has 16 residues. Trimming removed 5 bases from V and 3 bases from J; junction bases left unmatched: 11. Germline V gene sequence: CDR1 MDHEN, CDR2 SYDVKM. This chain's CDR3 is CASSHNRLAEYYEQYF. The CDR3 region has the DNA TGTGCCAGCAGTCACAACCGACTAGCGGAATACTACGAGCAGTACTTC. The full variable domain, completed using reference TRBV28 and TRBJ2-7, is DVKVTQSSRYLVKRTGEKVFLECVQDMDHENMFWYRQDPGLGLRLIYFSYDVKMKEKGDIPEGYSVSREKKERFSLILESASTNQTSMYLCASSHNRLAEYYEQYFGPGTRLTVT.

The chain uses TRBV27 and TRBJ1-3; TRBD1 might be the D (5 bases). The CDR3 extends over 13 amino acids. Germline lookup yields CDR1 MNHEY and CDR2 SMNVEV (reference sequence). The V and J ends lost 4 bases and 4 bases respectively, with 8 bases between them. The chain's CDR3 is CASSSGIGNTIYF. Here the CDR3 DNA reads TGTGCCAGCAGTTCAGGGATCGGAAACACCATATATTTT.

The rearrangement joins TRBV25-1 to TRBJ1-1; D perhaps matches TRBD1 (5 bases). V was cut by 5 bases and J by 1 base, with 11 bases left in between. CDR1 and CDR2 (germline): MGHDK, SYGVNS. The CDR3 sequence is 14 residues long. The CDR3 nucleotides are TGTGCCAGCAGTCCACAGGACACGAACACTGAAGCTTTCTTT. Its translation is CASSPQDTNTEAFF.

V gene TRBV6-1 combines with J gene TRBJ1-6; D unclear. Looked up from germline, CDR1 is MNHNS and CDR2 is SASEGT. CDR3 size: 14 residues. V gave up 1 base and J gave up 6 bases, with 7 bases separating them. The CDR3 bases are TGTGCCAGCAGTGAAGTGTCCGTTAATTCACCCCTCCACTTT. Translated: CASSEVSVNSPLHF.

The chain employs TRBV5-1 and TRBJ2-5; D remains unclear. The CDR3 spans 11 residues. V dropped 3 bases and J dropped 2 bases, with 2 bases sitting between them. Per germline, CDR1 SGHRS and CDR2 YFSETQ. CDR3 in amino acids: CASSSQETQYF. CDR3 bases: TGCGCCAGCAGCTCGCAAGAGACCCAGTACTTC.

This chain connects TRBV15 to TRBJ2-1; the match to TRBD1 covers 7 bases. The V and J ends lost 0 bases and 0 bases, in that order; junction bases with no gene match: 5. Looked up from germline, CDR1 is LNHNV and CDR2 is YYDKDF (reference sequence). The CDR3 covers 17 residues. Here the CDR3 DNA reads TGTGCCACCAGCAGAGATGGCAGGACAGGCTCCTACAATGAGCAGTTCTTC. The encoded protein is CATSRDGRTGSYNEQFF.

The chain is built from TRBV5-1 and TRBJ2-7; 9 nucleotides line up with TRBD1. V lost 0 bases, J lost 7 bases, and 2 bases stayed unmatched. Germline lookup yields CDR1 SGHRS and CDR2 YFSETQ. CDR3 length: 13 residues. The chain's CDR3 is CASSLGGQGEQYF. As DNA, the CDR3 is TGCGCCAGCAGCTTGGGGGGACAGGGTGAGCAGTACTTC.

The V call is TRBV6-6, the J call TRBJ2-7; a possible D gene is TRBD1 (6 bases). The ends were cut back, 2 bases at V and 2 bases at J, with 16 bases in the middle. CDR3 length: 16 residues. CDR1 is MNHNY and CDR2 is SVGAGI in the germline V gene (reference sequence). The CDR3: CASSYPSDSNTYEQYF. The CDR3 DNA sequence: TGTGCCAGCAGTTACCCCTCGGACAGCAATACCTACGAGCAGTACTTC.

In this sample, this clone turned up once. The rearrangement joins TRBV6-6 to TRBJ2-2, with D unclear. The V gene lost 2 bases and the J gene lost 1 base, with 11 bases spanning the gap. CDR1 is MNHNY, CDR2 SVGAGI, per germline (reference sequence). The CDR3 is 16 residues long. The CDR3 DNA follows: TGTGCCAGCAGTTACCTACCGGTTGAGAACACCGGGGAGCTGTTTTTT. It is translated as CASSYLPVENTGELFF.

J is TRBJ1-2 and V is TRBV7-9; TRBD1 matches at 9 bases. The CDR3 runs to 17 residues. V lost 2 bases to trimming and J lost 4 bases; unmatched junction nucleotides: 11. CDR1 and CDR2 from the germline V gene are SEHNR and FQNEAQ (reference sequence). In DNA, the CDR3 is TGTGCCAGCAGCTTAAGTCTCATGGGGACAGGGAGCTATGGCTACACCTTC. Its protein is CASSLSLMGTGSYGYTF.

This chain links TRBV7-9 with TRBJ2-5; 7 bases agree with TRBD1. The V segment lost 7 bases and the J segment 5 bases; nucleotides outside the gene matches: 10. The CDR3 covers 14 residues. From germline, CDR1 is SEHNR and CDR2 FQNEAQ (reference sequence). CDR3 in DNA: TGTGCCAGCATTGCCGTGGCGGACAGGGAGACCCAGTACTTC. This gives the protein CASIAVADRETQYF.

V is TRBV18 and J is TRBJ2-7, with D tentatively TRBD1 (6 bases). V was trimmed by 4 bases and J by 5 bases, leaving 18 bases between them. Germline CDR1 reads KGHSH; CDR2 reads LQKENI. This CDR3 has 15 amino acids. In DNA form, the CDR3 reads TGTGCCAGCTCACAGGGGAGTGCAGGGGCGGACGAGCAGTACTTC. The encoded protein is CASSQGSAGADEQYF.

The V call is TRBV4-1, the J call TRBJ2-2; 12 positions match TRBD2. Germline CDR1 and CDR2: MGHRA and YSYEKL. The CDR3 sequence is 18 residues long. J was trimmed by 5 bases and V by 0 bases; bases with no gene match: 7. The DNA of the CDR3 is TGCGCCAGCAGCCAAGATGGGCTAGCGGGGGGGAGGACCGGGGAGCTGTTTTTT. The encoded protein is CASSQDGLAGGRTGELFF.

V is TRBV9 and J is TRBJ2-1; TRBD2 agrees at 10 bases. V gave up 4 bases and J gave up 4 bases; unmatched junction bases: 5. The CDR3 is 15 amino acids. Germline-derived CDR1 and CDR2 are SGDLS and YYNGEE. CDR3 sequence: CASSSGLAVYNEQFF. For the CDR3, the DNA is TGTGCCAGCAGCTCCGGACTAGCGGTGTACAATGAGCAGTTCTTC.

The genes are TRBV4-1 and TRBJ1-5, with D unresolved. Germline V lookup: CDR1 MGHRA, CDR2 YSYEKL. The CDR3 runs to 15 residues. With 1 base removed from V and 6 bases from J, the gap between germline ends came to 13 bases. As DNA, the CDR3 is TGCGCCAGCAGCCAAGTCCCCGGGGTTGCTCAGCCCCAGCATTTT. As protein: CASSQVPGVAQPQHF.

J is TRBJ2-7 and V is TRBV28, with D perhaps TRBD1 (6 bases). The CDR3 covers 12 residues. Germline CDR1 is MDHEN and CDR2 is SYDVKM. V was trimmed by 6 bases and J by 6 bases, leaving 12 bases between them. The DNA of the CDR3 is TGTGCCAGCAGGGACAGTCTGGGCGAGCAGTACTTC. This sequence encodes CASRDSLGEQYF. The complete variable domain, with remaining parts taken from reference TRBV28 and TRBJ2-7, reads DVKVTQSSRYLVKRTGEKVFLECVQDMDHENMFWYRQDPGLGLRLIYFSYDVKMKEKGDIPEGYSVSREKKERFSLILESASTNQTSMYLCASRDSLGEQYFGPGTRLTVT.

This rearrangement joins TRBV11-3 to TRBJ1-5, with TRBD1 as a possible D gene (6 bases). CDR3 length: 13 amino acids. Germline assignment: CDR1 SGHNT and CDR2 YENEEA. The V and J ends lost 1 base and 11 bases respectively, with 12 bases between them. Written as DNA, the CDR3 is TGTGCCAGCAGCTTAGGGACAGCCAAGGCCCAGCATTTT. Translated: CASSLGTAKAQHF.

This clone has a handful of counts. The V and J genes are TRBV29-1 and TRBJ1-2; 9 bases line up with TRBD1. Germline-derived CDR1 and CDR2 are SQVTM and ANQGSEA. The CDR3 is 11 amino acids. The V and J ends lost 8 bases and 6 bases, in that order; junction bases with no gene match: 4. Here the CDR3 reads CSSRQGDGYTF. In DNA, the CDR3 is TGCAGCTCTCGACAGGGGGATGGCTACACCTTC.

The J gene is TRBJ2-3, the V gene TRBV7-2; D not resolved. Trimming stripped 1 base from V and 0 bases from J, with 5 bases between. Germline V lookup: CDR1 SGHTA, CDR2 FQGNSA. The length of the CDR3 is 14 residues. The CDR3 DNA reads as TGTGCCAGCAGCTTAGGAACTAGCACAGATACGCAGTATTTT. Protein: CASSLGTSTDTQYF. Full variable domain (rest looked up from reference TRBV7-2 and TRBJ2-3): GAGVSQSPSNKVTEKGKDVELRCDPISGHTALYWYRQSLGQGLEFLIYFQGNSAPDKSGLPSDRFSAERTGGSVSTLTIQRTQQEDSAVYLCASSLGTSTDTQYFGPGTRLTVL.

The chain has TRBV18 and TRBJ2-3, with D unclear. The CDR3 length is 16 residues. CDR1 and CDR2 (germline): KGHSH, LQKENI. Trimming removed 2 bases from V and 0 bases from J, with 12 bases in between. The CDR3 reads CASSPNVQASTDTQYF. DNA for the CDR3: TGTGCCAGCTCACCAAACGTGCAGGCCAGCACAGATACGCAGTATTTT.

The V call is TRBV19, the J call TRBJ1-4, with TRBD1 as a possible D gene (6 bases). Germline-derived CDR1 and CDR2 are LNHDA and SQIVND (reference sequence). The CDR3 has 16 residues. The ends were cut back, 10 bases at V and 4 bases at J, with 22 bases in the middle. The CDR3, as DNA: TGTGCCACCGCAAACCGAGACAGGACCAATAATGAAAAACTGTTTTTT. Its protein is CATANRDRTNNEKLFF.

The chain recombines TRBV6-1 with TRBJ2-7, with 10 bases that match TRBD1. Unmatched junction bases numbered 6, after V lost 3 bases and J lost 4 bases. CDR1 MNHNS and CDR2 SASEGT come from the germline V gene. This CDR3 has 15 amino acids. The CDR3 DNA follows: TGTGCCAGCAGTGAGAGACAGGGGGCATGGTACGAGCAGTACTTC. Translation: CASSERQGAWYEQYF.